The 14 T cell receptor beta chains reported below all come from one sample, sequenced in a study of shared clonotypes between healthy human individuals. Sequencing used immunoSEQ multiplex PCR; TCRdb keeps in-frame clones, though not all of them. The table shows roughly 2.5 million clones, with around nine tenths occurring only once. The source material was naive CD4+ T cells sorted from blood. Subset reported: CD45RA+ positively selected. All receptors derive from a man aged 18 to 30 in good health.

J is TRBJ2-7 and V is TRBV6-5; TRBD2 aligns across 7 bases. J was trimmed by 4 bases and V by 4 bases; bases with no gene match: 13. The CDR3 extends over 16 amino acids. Germline assignment: CDR1 MNHEY and CDR2 SVGAGI. This CDR3 is CASSFLAASPSYEQYF. CDR3 sequence (DNA): TGTGCCAGCAGTTTTCTAGCGGCCTCGCCCTCTTACGAGCAGTACTTC.

Regarding this clone: Other DNA sequences within the sample encode an identical CDR3. This chain connects TRBV29-1 to TRBJ1-2; 7 positions agree with TRBD1. The ends lost 3 bases at V and 8 bases at J; junction bases unmatched: 3. The CDR3 totals 11 residues. Per germline, CDR1 SQVTM and CDR2 ANQGSEA. Here the CDR3 DNA reads TGCAGCGTTGATCGAGGGGGCGGCTACACCTTC. Its translation is CSVDRGGGYTF.

The chain is built from TRBV7-2 and TRBJ2-3; unclear D gene. This CDR3 is 15 amino acids long. Germline values: CDR1 SGHTA, CDR2 FQGNSA. V was cut by 1 base and J by 1 base, with 9 bases left in between. CDR3 residues: CASSLVTIGTDTQYF. The CDR3 coding sequence is TGTGCCAGCAGCTTAGTCACTATAGGCACAGATACGCAGTATTTT.

This clone came up once. J is TRBJ1-1 and V is TRBV28; 7 bases line up with TRBD1. V shed 3 bases and J 4 bases; nucleotides not matched to a gene: 5. This CDR3 region has 14 residues. The germline V gene has CDR1 MDHEN and CDR2 SYDVKM. CDR3 sequence: CASSLVYRGTEAFF. DNA for the CDR3: TGTGCCAGCAGTTTGGTATACAGGGGCACTGAAGCTTTCTTT.

This clone was recorded once. The rearrangement links TRBV6-6 to TRBJ1-2; D is perhaps TRBD1 (6 bases). The CDR3 is 13 amino acids. The ends were cut back, 7 bases at V and 3 bases at J, with 12 bases in the middle. From germline, CDR1 is MNHNY and CDR2 SVGAGI (reference sequence). The CDR3 here is CASNQGYDYGYTF. Written as DNA, the CDR3 is TGTGCCAGCAACCAGGGGTACGACTATGGCTACACCTTC.

A remark on this clone: Other nucleotide sequences from this sample produce the same CDR3. This chain connects TRBV7-3 to TRBJ1-1; D unclear. Germline CDR1 is SGHTA and CDR2 is FQGTGA. V dropped 3 bases and J dropped 0 bases, with 8 bases sitting between them. This CDR3 comprises 14 residues. In nucleotides, the CDR3 is TGTGCCAGCAGCTTGGCAGGACTGAACACTGAAGCTTTCTTT. This codes for CASSLAGLNTEAFF.

This clone has only one observation. This rearrangement joins TRBV6-6 to TRBJ2-2; 9 bases are shared with TRBD1. Germline lookup yields CDR1 MNHNY and CDR2 SVGAGI (reference sequence). This CDR3 spans 14 amino acids. V dropped 6 bases and J dropped 7; count of bases not matched to a gene: 6. The CDR3 region is CASSPQGAVGELFF. The CDR3 DNA sequence: TGTGCCAGCAGCCCACAGGGGGCCGTCGGGGAGCTGTTTTTT.

This clone was seen once. The same CDR3 also results from other DNA sequences found in this sample. CDR3 region: CASSLAGDRTQETQYF. As DNA, the CDR3 is TGCGCCAGCAGCTTGGCCGGGGACAGGACACAAGAGACCCAGTACTTC. This sequence joins TRBV5-1 and TRBJ2-5, with TRBD1 identical over 8 bases. There are 16 residues in the CDR3. The germline V gene has CDR1 SGHRS and CDR2 YFSETQ. V was pared by 0 bases and J by 2 bases, with 6 bases of the junction left unmatched.

CDR3 bases: TGTGCCAGCAGCCCCGACACCTCCAACTATGGCTACACCTTC. Translating it yields CASSPDTSNYGYTF. This sequence joins TRBV28 and TRBJ1-2; D not resolved. Germline loops: CDR1 MDHEN, CDR2 SYDVKM. The CDR3 loop spans 14 amino acids. Trimming removed 6 bases at V and 2 bases at J, with 13 bases between.

The CDR3 DNA reads as TGTGCCACCAGCAGGGCCGACATTGGGCCCTACGAGCAGTACTTC. It encodes CATSRADIGPYEQYF. The rearrangement uses TRBV15 and TRBJ2-7, with D hard to call. This CDR3 region has 15 residues. V was trimmed by 3 bases and J by 2 bases, leaving 14 bases between them. Germline V gene data show CDR1 as LNHNV and CDR2 as YYDKDF (reference sequence).

This chain uses TRBV5-5 with TRBJ2-3; 10 positions agree with TRBD1. V lost 5 bases, J lost 3 bases, and 6 bases stayed unmatched. Germline CDR1 SGHKS, CDR2 YYEKEE (reference sequence). CDR3 length equals 15 residues. The CDR3 region has the DNA TGTGCCAGCAGTTGGCGACAGGGGGCGACAGATACGCAGTATTTT. This sequence encodes CASSWRQGATDTQYF.

The V call is TRBV5-4, the J call TRBJ2-3, with a possible D match to TRBD2 (6 bases). The CDR3 runs 16 residues. V lost 3 bases, J lost 0 bases, and 14 bases lay in between. CDR1 is SGHNT and CDR2 is YYREEE in the germline V gene (reference sequence). CDR3 in DNA: TGTGCCAGCAGCTCGGGAGTGGGAGGTAGCACAGATACGCAGTATTTT. Protein product: CASSSGVGGSTDTQYF.

The V gene is TRBV6-5, the J gene TRBJ2-2, with 9 bases identical to TRBD1. Germline lookup yields CDR1 MNHEY and CDR2 SVGAGI. The CDR3 covers 15 residues. The trim removed 6 bases at V and 3 bases at J, leaving 5 bases unmatched. The DNA of the CDR3 is TGTGCCAGCAGCCGGACAGGGGTGGACACCGGGGAGCTGTTTTTT. This sequence encodes CASSRTGVDTGELFF.

CDR3 in amino acids: CASSEISRVVNQPQHF. CDR3 nucleotide sequence: TGTGCCAGCAGTGAAATCTCCAGGGTGGTCAATCAGCCCCAGCATTTT. The chain uses TRBV2 and TRBJ1-5; TRBD1 might be the D (5 bases). The V gene lost 2 bases and the J gene lost 3 bases, with 14 bases spanning the gap. The germline V gene encodes CDR1 SNHLY and CDR2 FYNNEI. This CDR3 is built from 16 residues.